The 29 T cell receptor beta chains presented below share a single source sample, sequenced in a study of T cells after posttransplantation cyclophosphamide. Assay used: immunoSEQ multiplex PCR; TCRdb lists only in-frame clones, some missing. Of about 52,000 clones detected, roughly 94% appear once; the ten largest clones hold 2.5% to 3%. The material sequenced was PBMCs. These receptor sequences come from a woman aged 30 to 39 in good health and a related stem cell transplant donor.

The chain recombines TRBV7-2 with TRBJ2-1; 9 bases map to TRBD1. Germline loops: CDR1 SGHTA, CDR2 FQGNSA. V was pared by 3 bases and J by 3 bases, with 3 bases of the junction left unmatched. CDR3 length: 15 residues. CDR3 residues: CASSLQDRGYNEQFF. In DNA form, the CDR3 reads TGTGCCAGCAGCTTGCAGGACAGGGGCTACAATGAGCAGTTCTTC.

The CDR3 reads CASSLLGDNQPQHF. CDR3 nucleotides: TGTGCCAGCAGCTTGCTCGGGGACAATCAGCCCCAGCATTTT. The chain links TRBV5-4 to TRBJ1-5; no firm D call. The CDR3 is 14 residues long. Between the trimmed V and J ends, which lost 1 base and 3 bases, there was a span of 8 bases. The germline CDR1 and CDR2 sequences are SGHNT and YYREEE (reference sequence).

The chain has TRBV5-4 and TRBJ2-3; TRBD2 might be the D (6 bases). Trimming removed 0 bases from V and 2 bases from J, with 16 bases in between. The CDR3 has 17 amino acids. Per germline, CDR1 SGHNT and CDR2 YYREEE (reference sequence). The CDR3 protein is CASSLGGLADYTDTQYF. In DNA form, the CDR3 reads TGTGCCAGCAGCTTGGGGGGATTAGCGGATTACACAGATACGCAGTATTTT.

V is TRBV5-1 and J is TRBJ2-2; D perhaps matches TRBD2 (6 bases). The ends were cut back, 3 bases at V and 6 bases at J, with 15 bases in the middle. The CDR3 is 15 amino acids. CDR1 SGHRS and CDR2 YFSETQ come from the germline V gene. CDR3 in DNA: TGCGCCAGCAGCTCTTCCGGAGGGGTTCCCGGGGAGCTGTTTTTT. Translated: CASSSSGGVPGELFF.

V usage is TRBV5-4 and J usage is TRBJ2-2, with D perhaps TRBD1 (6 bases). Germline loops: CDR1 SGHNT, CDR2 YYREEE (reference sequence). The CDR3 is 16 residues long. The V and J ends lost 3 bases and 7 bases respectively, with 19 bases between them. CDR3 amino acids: CASSSQTGNLRGELFF. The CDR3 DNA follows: TGTGCCAGCAGCTCCCAAACAGGGAATTTACGCGGGGAGCTGTTTTTT. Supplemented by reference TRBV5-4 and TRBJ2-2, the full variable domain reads ETGVTQSPTHLIKTRGQQVTLRCSSQSGHNTVSWYQQALGQGPQFIFQYYREEENGRGNFPPRFSGLQFPNYSSELNVNALELDDSALYLCASSSQTGNLRGELFFGEGSRLTVL.

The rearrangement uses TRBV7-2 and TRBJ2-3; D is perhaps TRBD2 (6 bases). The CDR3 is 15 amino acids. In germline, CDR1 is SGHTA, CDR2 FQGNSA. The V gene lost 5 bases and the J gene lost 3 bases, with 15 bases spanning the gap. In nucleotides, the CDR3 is TGTGCCAGCAGCCTCCTAGCGAACCCTACAGATACGCAGTATTTT. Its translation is CASSLLANPTDTQYF.

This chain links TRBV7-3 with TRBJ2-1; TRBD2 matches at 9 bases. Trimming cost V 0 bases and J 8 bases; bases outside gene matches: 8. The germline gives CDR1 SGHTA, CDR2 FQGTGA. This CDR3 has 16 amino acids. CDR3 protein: CASSLTAGGPVDEQFF. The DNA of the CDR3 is TGTGCCAGCAGCTTAACTGCGGGGGGGCCCGTGGATGAGCAGTTCTTC.

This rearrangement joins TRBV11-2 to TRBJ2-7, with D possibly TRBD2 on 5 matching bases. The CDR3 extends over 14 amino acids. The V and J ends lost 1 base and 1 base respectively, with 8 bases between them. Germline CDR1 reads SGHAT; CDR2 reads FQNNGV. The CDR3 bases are TGTGCCAGCAGCTTAGTTCGGGGTTCCTACGAGCAGTACTTC. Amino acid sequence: CASSLVRGSYEQYF.

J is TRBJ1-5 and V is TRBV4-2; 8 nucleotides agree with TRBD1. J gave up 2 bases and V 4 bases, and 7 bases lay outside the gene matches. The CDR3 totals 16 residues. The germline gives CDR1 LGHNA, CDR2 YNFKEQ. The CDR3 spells CASSLDRELGNQPQHF. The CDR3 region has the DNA TGTGCCAGCAGCCTGGACAGGGAGCTGGGCAATCAGCCCCAGCATTTT.

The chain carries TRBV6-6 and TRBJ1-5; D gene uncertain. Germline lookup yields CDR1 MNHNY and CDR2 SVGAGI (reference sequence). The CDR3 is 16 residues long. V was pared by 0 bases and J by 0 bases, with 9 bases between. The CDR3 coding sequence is TGTGCCAGCAGTTACTCAGGAGGGCGTAGCAATCAGCCCCAGCATTTT. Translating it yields CASSYSGGRSNQPQHF.

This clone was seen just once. The CDR3 protein is CASSVVTGNYGYTF. CDR3 nucleotide sequence: TGTGCCAGCAGTGTGGTGACAGGGAACTATGGCTACACCTTC. The chain carries TRBV2 and TRBJ1-2; 7 bases align to TRBD1. V gave up 4 bases and J gave up 2 bases; unmatched junction bases: 4. Per the germline V gene, CDR1 is SNHLY and CDR2 is FYNNEI. The CDR3 is made up of 14 amino acids. Looking up the rest from reference TRBV2 and TRBJ1-2 gives the full variable domain: EPEVTQTPSHQVTQMGQEVILRCVPISNHLYFYWYRQILGQKVEFLVSFYNNEISEKSEIFDDQFSVERPDGSNFTLKIRSTKLEDSAMYFCASSVVTGNYGYTFGSGTRLTVV.

CDR3: CASSERETWNNSPLHF. CDR3 coding DNA: TGTGCCAGCAGTGAAAGGGAGACATGGAATAATTCACCCCTCCACTTT. The genes are TRBV2 and TRBJ1-6; D remains ambiguous. This CDR3 is 16 amino acids long. V lost 2 bases, J lost 5 bases, and 13 bases lay in between. Germline CDR1 is SNHLY and CDR2 is FYNNEI.

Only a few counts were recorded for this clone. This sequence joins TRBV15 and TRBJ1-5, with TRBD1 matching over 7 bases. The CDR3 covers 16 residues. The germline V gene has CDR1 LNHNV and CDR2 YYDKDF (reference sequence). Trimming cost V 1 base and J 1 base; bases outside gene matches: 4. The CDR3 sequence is CATSRGGTVSNQPQHF. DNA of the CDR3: TGTGCCACCAGCAGAGGCGGGACAGTAAGCAATCAGCCCCAGCATTTT.

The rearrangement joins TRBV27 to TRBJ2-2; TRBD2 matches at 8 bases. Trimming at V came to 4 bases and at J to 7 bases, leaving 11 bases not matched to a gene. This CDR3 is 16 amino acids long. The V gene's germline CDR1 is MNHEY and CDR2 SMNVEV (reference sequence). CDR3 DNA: TGTGCCAGCAGTTCCCGGGGCCCGCGGGGGGTCGGGGAGCTGTTTTTT. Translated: CASSSRGPRGVGELFF.

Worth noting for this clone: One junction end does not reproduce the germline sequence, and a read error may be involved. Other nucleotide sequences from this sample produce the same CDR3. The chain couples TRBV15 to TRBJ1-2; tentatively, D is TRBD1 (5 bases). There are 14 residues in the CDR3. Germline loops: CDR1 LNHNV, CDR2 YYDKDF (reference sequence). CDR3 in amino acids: CATQVDRNNYGYTF. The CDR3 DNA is TGTGCCACCCAAGTCGACAGAAATAACTATGGCTATACCTTC.

The DNA for the CDR3 is TGTGCCAGCAGCTCGGGCGGGGTCTACGAGCAGTACTTC. Protein sequence: CASSSGGVYEQYF. The rearrangement joins TRBV5-4 to TRBJ2-7, with D tentatively TRBD2 (6 bases). The CDR3 sequence is 13 residues long. Germline CDR1 is SGHNT and CDR2 is YYREEE (reference sequence). V lost 3 bases and J 3 bases, leaving 10 bases between the germline ends. Full variable domain (remainder filled in from reference TRBV5-4 and TRBJ2-7): ETGVTQSPTHLIKTRGQQVTLRCSSQSGHNTVSWYQQALGQGPQFIFQYYREEENGRGNFPPRFSGLQFPNYSSELNVNALELDDSALYLCASSSGGVYEQYFGPGTRLTVT.

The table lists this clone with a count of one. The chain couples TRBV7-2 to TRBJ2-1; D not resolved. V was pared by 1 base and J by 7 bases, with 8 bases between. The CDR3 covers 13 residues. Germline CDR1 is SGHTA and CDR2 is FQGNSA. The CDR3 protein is CASSLGSRNEQFF. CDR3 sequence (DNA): TGTGCCAGCAGCTTAGGGTCCAGGAATGAGCAGTTCTTC.

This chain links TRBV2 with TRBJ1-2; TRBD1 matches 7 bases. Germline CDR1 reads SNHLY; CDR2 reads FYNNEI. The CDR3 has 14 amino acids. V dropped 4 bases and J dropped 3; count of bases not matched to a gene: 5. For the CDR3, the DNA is TGTGCCAGCAGTGCACAGGGGATCGACTATGGCTACACCTTC. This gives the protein CASSAQGIDYGYTF.

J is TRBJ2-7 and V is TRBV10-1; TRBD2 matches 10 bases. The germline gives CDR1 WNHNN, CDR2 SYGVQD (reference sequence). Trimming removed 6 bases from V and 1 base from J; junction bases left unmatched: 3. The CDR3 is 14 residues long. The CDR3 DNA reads TGCGCCAGCAGGAGTAGCGGGGGGTCCTACGAGCAGTACTTC. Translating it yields CASRSSGGSYEQYF.

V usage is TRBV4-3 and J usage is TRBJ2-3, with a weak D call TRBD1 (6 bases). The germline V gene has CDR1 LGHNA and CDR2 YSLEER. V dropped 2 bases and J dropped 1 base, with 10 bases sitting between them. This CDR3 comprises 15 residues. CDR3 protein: CASSQQQGGTDTQYF. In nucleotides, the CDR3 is TGCGCCAGCAGCCAACAACAGGGAGGCACAGATACGCAGTATTTT.

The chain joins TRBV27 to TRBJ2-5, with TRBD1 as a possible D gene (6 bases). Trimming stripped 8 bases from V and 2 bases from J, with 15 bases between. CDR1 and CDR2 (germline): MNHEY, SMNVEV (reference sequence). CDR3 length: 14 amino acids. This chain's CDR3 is CASEPRTVQETQYF. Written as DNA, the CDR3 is TGTGCCAGCGAACCACGGACAGTTCAAGAGACCCAGTACTTC.

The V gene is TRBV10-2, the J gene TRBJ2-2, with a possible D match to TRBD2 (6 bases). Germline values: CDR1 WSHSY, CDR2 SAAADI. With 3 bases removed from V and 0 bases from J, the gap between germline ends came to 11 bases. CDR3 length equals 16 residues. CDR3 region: CASSEGRGPNTGELFF. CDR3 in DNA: TGCGCCAGCAGTGAAGGGCGGGGCCCGAACACCGGGGAGCTGTTTTTT.

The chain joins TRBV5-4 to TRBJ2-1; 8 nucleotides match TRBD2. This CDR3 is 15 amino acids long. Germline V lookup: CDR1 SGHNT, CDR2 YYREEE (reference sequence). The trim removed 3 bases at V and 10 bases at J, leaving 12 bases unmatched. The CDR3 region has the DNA TGTGCCAGCAGCTCGGGGGGGGGCGGAATTGGGGAGCAGTTCTTC. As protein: CASSSGGGGIGEQFF.

DNA for the CDR3: TGTGCCAGCAGCTCACAGGCAACCAATCAGCCCCAGCATTTT. Its protein product is CASSSQATNQPQHF. The V gene is TRBV7-2, the J gene TRBJ1-5, with D possibly TRBD1 on 5 matching bases. V lost 4 bases to trimming and J lost 3 bases, with 10 bases between them. The CDR3 is 14 amino acids. Per the germline V gene, CDR1 is SGHTA and CDR2 is FQGNSA.

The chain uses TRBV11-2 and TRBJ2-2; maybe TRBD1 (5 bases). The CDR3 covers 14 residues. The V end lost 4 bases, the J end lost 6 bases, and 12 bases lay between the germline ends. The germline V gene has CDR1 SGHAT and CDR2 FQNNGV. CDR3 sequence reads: CASSSIQGSGELFF. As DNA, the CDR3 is TGTGCCAGCAGCTCAATTCAGGGATCCGGGGAGCTGTTTTTT. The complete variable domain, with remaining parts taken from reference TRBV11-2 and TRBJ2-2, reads EAGVAQSPRYKIIEKRQSVAFWCNPISGHATLYWYQQILGQGPKLLIQFQNNGVVDDSQLPKDRFSAERLKGVDSTLKIQPAKLEDSAVYLCASSSIQGSGELFFGEGSRLTVL.

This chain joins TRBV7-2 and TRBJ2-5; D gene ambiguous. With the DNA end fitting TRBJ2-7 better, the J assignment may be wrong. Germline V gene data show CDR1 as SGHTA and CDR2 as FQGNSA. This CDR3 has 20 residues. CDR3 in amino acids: CASSLAASLGMVVLNYEQYF. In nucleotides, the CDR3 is TGTGCCAGCAGCTTAGCAGCGTCCTTGGGTATGGTAGTTCTTAACTACGAGCAGTACTTC.

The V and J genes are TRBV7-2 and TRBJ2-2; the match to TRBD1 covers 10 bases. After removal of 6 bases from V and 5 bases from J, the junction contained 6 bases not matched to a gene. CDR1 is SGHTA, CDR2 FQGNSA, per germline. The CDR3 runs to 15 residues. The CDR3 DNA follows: TGTGCCAGCAGTTCGACAGGGGGCAGAACCGGGGAGCTGTTTTTT. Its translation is CASSSTGGRTGELFF. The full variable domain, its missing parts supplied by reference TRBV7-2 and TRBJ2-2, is GAGVSQSPSNKVTEKGKDVELRCDPISGHTALYWYRQSLGQGLEFLIYFQGNSAPDKSGLPSDRFSAERTGGSVSTLTIQRTQQEDSAVYLCASSSTGGRTGELFFGEGSRLTVL.

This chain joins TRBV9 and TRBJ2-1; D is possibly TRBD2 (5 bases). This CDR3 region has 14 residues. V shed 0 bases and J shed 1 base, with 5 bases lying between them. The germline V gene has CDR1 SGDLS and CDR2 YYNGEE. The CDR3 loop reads CASSVAGSYNEQFF. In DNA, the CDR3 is TGTGCCAGCAGCGTAGCGGGGTCCTACAATGAGCAGTTCTTC.

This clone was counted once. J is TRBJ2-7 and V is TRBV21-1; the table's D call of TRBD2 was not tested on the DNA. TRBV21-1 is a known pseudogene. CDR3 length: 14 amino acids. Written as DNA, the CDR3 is TGTGCCAGCAGCAAAGGGACTAACTCCTACGAGCAGTACTTC. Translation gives CASSKGTNSYEQYF.